These 21 T cell receptor beta chains share one sample of origin, sequenced in a study of blood T cell repertoires in COVID-19. TCRdb keeps only in-frame clones here, not all; method: immunoSEQ multiplex PCR. Among 150,000 to 200,000 clones, over 75% were seen once, and the ten largest hold around 10%. The sequencing input was PBMCs or T cells enriched from blood (not recorded which). Receptor source: a man between 50 and 59 years old who had recovered from COVID-19.

This clone was recorded a few times. This chain links TRBV19 with TRBJ1-6, with 9 nucleotides matching TRBD1. Germline V gene lookup returns CDR1 LNHDA and CDR2 SQIVND (reference sequence). The J segment lost 9 bases and the V segment lost 5 bases, leaving 8 bases of the junction unmatched. The CDR3 loop spans 15 amino acids. CDR3 coding DNA: TGTGCCAGTAGTCCTCCCGGGACAGGGAGTTCACCCCTCCACTTT. Amino acids: CASSPPGTGSSPLHF.

V and J are TRBV18 and TRBJ2-1; maybe TRBD1 (6 bases). V shed 8 bases and J shed 7 bases, with 18 bases lying between them. Per the germline V gene, CDR1 is KGHSH and CDR2 is LQKENI. CDR3 length equals 14 residues. The CDR3 sequence is CASNEGDGGNEQFF. CDR3 nucleotide sequence: TGTGCCAGCAACGAGGGGGACGGTGGGAATGAGCAGTTCTTC.

This chain uses TRBV6-5 with TRBJ2-5, with TRBD1 identical over 8 bases. Germline V lookup: CDR1 MNHEY, CDR2 SVGAGI. This CDR3 is 14 amino acids long. The V segment lost 6 bases and the J segment 4 bases; nucleotides outside the gene matches: 7. The CDR3 sequence: CASRKTGGRETQYF. CDR3 sequence (DNA): TGTGCCAGCAGGAAAACAGGGGGTCGAGAGACCCAGTACTTC.

This sequence joins TRBV21-1 and TRBJ1-5; whether TRBD1, the table's D call, matches the DNA was not checked. TRBV21-1 constitutes a pseudogene. The CDR3 has 14 residues. In DNA form, the CDR3 reads TGTGCCAGCAGCAAAGAAGGAGGGGGCCAGCCCCAGCATTTT. This sequence encodes CASSKEGGGQPQHF.

The genes are TRBV6-5 and TRBJ2-5; TRBD1 matches 7 bases. The CDR3 covers 14 residues. Germline CDR1 is MNHEY and CDR2 is SVGAGI. V was pared by 11 bases and J by 1 base, with 10 bases of the junction left unmatched. Here the CDR3 reads CAGGQDPTQETQYF. The CDR3 nucleotides are TGTGCCGGCGGACAGGACCCAACCCAAGAGACCCAGTACTTC.

The chain carries TRBV6-1 and TRBJ2-1; TRBD1 aligns across 7 bases. CDR1 is MNHNS, CDR2 SASEGT, per germline. The J segment lost 4 bases and the V segment lost 2 bases, leaving 8 bases of the junction unmatched. The CDR3 contains 16 residues. The CDR3 DNA is TGTGCCAGCAGTGAACGGCGGACAGGTCTGTACAATGAGCAGTTCTTC. As protein: CASSERRTGLYNEQFF.

The J gene is TRBJ1-5, the V gene TRBV2; 7 nucleotides match TRBD1. Germline values: CDR1 SNHLY, CDR2 FYNNEI. V lost 6 bases, J lost 7 bases, and 6 bases stayed unmatched. The CDR3 is 13 amino acids. CDR3 sequence reads: CASRTGTRQPQHF. DNA for the CDR3: TGTGCCAGCAGGACAGGGACGAGGCAGCCCCAGCATTTT.

The rearrangement uses TRBV2 and TRBJ1-5; D is ambiguous. Trimming took off 5 bases at V and 4 bases at J, with 6 bases between the two ends. Germline CDR1 is SNHLY and CDR2 is FYNNEI. CDR3 length equals 12 residues. CDR3 protein: CASSTGNQPQHF. The CDR3 DNA reads TGTGCCAGCAGTACGGGGAATCAGCCCCAGCATTTT. Drawing the rest from reference TRBV2 and TRBJ1-5, the complete variable domain is EPEVTQTPSHQVTQMGQEVILRCVPISNHLYFYWYRQILGQKVEFLVSFYNNEISEKSEIFDDQFSVERPDGSNFTLKIRSTKLEDSAMYFCASSTGNQPQHFGDGTRLSIL.

The J gene is TRBJ1-1, the V gene TRBV5-1; TRBD1 is a possible D gene (6 bases). The CDR3 is 14 residues long. In germline, CDR1 is SGHRS, CDR2 YFSETQ. V lost 2 bases, J lost 0 bases, and 8 bases lay in between. In nucleotides, the CDR3 is TGCGCCAGCAGCTTCCGGACAGTGAACACTGAAGCTTTCTTT. Translated, it gives CASSFRTVNTEAFF.

The rearrangement links TRBV6-1 to TRBJ1-2; D unclear. The germline gives CDR1 MNHNS, CDR2 SASEGT. The CDR3 totals 13 residues. V was pared by 1 base and J by 8 bases, with 11 bases between. CDR3 sequence: CASSEVVIGGYTF. CDR3 DNA: TGTGCCAGCAGTGAAGTGGTAATCGGGGGCTACACCTTC.

This chain's CDR3 is CASSLTSGGSDEQYF. The CDR3 nucleotides are TGCGCCAGCAGCTTGACTAGCGGGGGTTCGGACGAGCAGTACTTC. The chain has TRBV5-1 and TRBJ2-7, with 11 positions matching TRBD2. Trimming took 1 base from V and 5 from J; bases not matched to a gene: 5. This CDR3 region has 15 residues. CDR1 and CDR2 from the germline V gene are SGHRS and YFSETQ.

The chain carries TRBV20-1 and TRBJ1-4, with no clear D. Germline lookup yields CDR1 DFQATT and CDR2 SNEGSKA (reference sequence). The CDR3 is 14 amino acids. V lost 3 bases and J 0 bases, leaving 8 bases between the germline ends. DNA for the CDR3: TGCAGTGCTAGTCGTAGAGCAACTAATGAAAAACTGTTTTTT. Protein product: CSASRRATNEKLFF.

The chain uses TRBV4-1 and TRBJ1-4; 7 positions match TRBD1. The CDR3 has 15 residues. Unmatched junction bases numbered 7, after V lost 2 bases and J lost 7 bases. CDR1 MGHRA and CDR2 YSYEKL come from the germline V gene. In nucleotides, the CDR3 is TGCGCCAGCAGCCAACCGGACAGGCCCGCTGAAAAACTGTTTTTT. This gives the protein CASSQPDRPAEKLFF.

The chain carries TRBV7-2 and TRBJ2-1; 8 bases are shared with TRBD2. V lost 4 bases, J lost 6 bases, and 5 bases stayed unmatched. Germline V gives CDR1 SGHTA, CDR2 FQGNSA. CDR3 length: 14 residues. The CDR3 region is CASSSAGGLNEQFF. As DNA, the CDR3 is TGTGCCAGCAGCTCCGCGGGGGGCCTCAATGAGCAGTTCTTC. Variable domain in full (rest from reference TRBV7-2 and TRBJ2-1): GAGVSQSPSNKVTEKGKDVELRCDPISGHTALYWYRQSLGQGLEFLIYFQGNSAPDKSGLPSDRFSAERTGGSVSTLTIQRTQQEDSAVYLCASSSAGGLNEQFFGPGTRLTVL.

CDR3: CASSVGGGGNEQFF. The CDR3, as DNA: TGTGCCAGCAGCGTGGGGGGGGGAGGCAATGAGCAGTTCTTC. The chain joins TRBV28 to TRBJ2-1; 7 bases agree with TRBD2. With 6 bases clipped from V and 6 bases from J, the junction kept 8 bases outside the gene matches. Germline V lookup: CDR1 MDHEN, CDR2 SYDVKM. The CDR3 is 14 residues long.

Only a few counts were recorded for this clone. The chain links TRBV5-4 to TRBJ2-7, with a weak D call TRBD2 (6 bases). V was clipped by 3 bases and J by 3 bases, with 19 bases between them. Germline CDR1 and CDR2: SGHNT and YYREEE (reference sequence). The CDR3 has 16 amino acids. The CDR3 loop reads CASSSSGTQSIYEQYF. The CDR3 DNA is TGTGCCAGCAGCTCCTCCGGGACTCAGAGCATCTACGAGCAGTACTTC.

The gene calls are TRBV5-1 and TRBJ2-6; TRBD1 agrees at 7 bases. The CDR3 is made up of 18 amino acids. The germline V gene has CDR1 SGHRS and CDR2 YFSETQ. Unmatched junction bases numbered 11, after V lost 4 bases and J lost 1 base. CDR3 residues: CASSVLTGAASGANVLTF. CDR3 DNA sequence: TGCGCCAGCAGCGTACTTACAGGGGCTGCGTCTGGGGCCAACGTCCTGACTTTC.

The chain carries TRBV28 and TRBJ1-6; possibly TRBD1 for D (5 bases). CDR1 is MDHEN, CDR2 SYDVKM, per germline. The CDR3 runs 15 residues. The V and J ends lost 5 bases and 5 bases respectively, with 13 bases between them. The CDR3 nucleotides read TGTGCCAGCAGTACGGGACTCATTAATAATTCACCCCTCCACTTT. Translating gives CASSTGLINNSPLHF.

The chain uses TRBV9 and TRBJ2-7, with D possibly being TRBD1 (6 bases). From germline, CDR1 is SGDLS and CDR2 YYNGEE. CDR3 length equals 14 residues. Trimming removed 0 bases at V and 2 bases at J, with 9 bases between. CDR3 sequence: CASSVGEGAYEQYF. The DNA for the CDR3 is TGTGCCAGCAGCGTAGGTGAGGGGGCCTACGAGCAGTACTTC. Full variable domain (remainder filled in from reference TRBV9 and TRBJ2-7): DSGVTQTPKHLITATGQRVTLRCSPRSGDLSVYWYQQSLDQGLQFLIQYYNGEERAKGNILERFSAQQFPDLHSELNLSSLELGDSALYFCASSVGEGAYEQYFGPGTRLTVT.

The chain couples TRBV10-3 to TRBJ1-2; 7 bases align to TRBD1. In germline, CDR1 is ENHRY, CDR2 SYGVKD. With V trimmed by 0 bases and J by 6 bases, 13 bases remained unmatched. This CDR3 contains 17 residues. The CDR3 here is CAISESNRGSQSDGYTF. CDR3 in DNA: TGTGCCATCAGTGAGTCTAACAGGGGCTCCCAGTCGGATGGCTACACCTTC.

This chain joins TRBV5-1 and TRBJ1-1, with D maybe TRBD1 (6 bases). Germline CDR1 and CDR2: SGHRS and YFSETQ. V lost 0 bases, J lost 0 bases, and 21 bases lay in between. The CDR3 runs to 19 residues. CDR3 sequence: CASSLAFQGKVRMNTEAFF. The CDR3 nucleotides read TGCGCCAGCAGCTTGGCGTTCCAGGGGAAGGTGCGGATGAACACTGAAGCTTTCTTT.